A selection of T cell receptor beta chains follows, all from one sample in a study of blood T cell repertoires in COVID-19. Sequencing was performed with immunoSEQ multiplex PCR; in TCRdb, only in-frame clones are kept and a portion is missing. The sample carries under 200,000 clones, just over 90% recorded once. The sequenced sample consisted of peripheral blood. These receptors originate from a young man with COVID-19, enrolled during active disease. The CDR3 runs from the conserved cysteine through the conserved F or W.

V gene | CDR3 protein
TRBV5-5 | CASSLGTGGAYEQYF
TRBV19 | CASTGAYGYTF
TRBV5-5 | CASSLWRSRELFF
TRBV5-1 | CASSTEGQPENIQYF
TRBV28 | CASSLPPNQPQHF
TRBV2 | CASRAVGEGGNQPQHF
TRBV6-6 | CASTEDRDTEAFF
TRBV19 | CASSIFGDSEAFF
TRBV12-3/TRBV12-4 | CASSYTGRDEQYF
TRBV9 | CASSGTSGRGDEQFF
TRBV11-2 | CASSFRQGPGNTIYF
TRBV4-1 | CASSHLEREGSYEQYF
TRBV7-6 | CASSDYRRSSGNTIYF
TRBV20-1 | CSASAGRADEKLLF
TRBV11-2 | CASSFGFLEYEQYF
TRBV20-1 | CSASSPTSYEQYF
TRBV4-1 | CASSQGDKGGGEQYF